The 17 T cell receptor beta chains listed next were all sequenced from one sample in a study of T cells after posttransplantation cyclophosphamide. Busulfan-fludarabine conditioning, marrow transplant, and cyclophosphamide on days +3 and +4 were administered. Measured with immunoSEQ multiplex PCR; TCRdb has only the in-frame clones, and not every one. In the table there are approximately 40,000 clones, over 75% of which are singletons. The starting material was CD4+ T cells sorted from blood, obtained 1903 days after a stem cell transplant with posttransplant cyclophosphamide. The receptors stem from a female patient between 40 and 55 years old who received an allogeneic stem cell transplant from a related donor, was CMV-positive, and had no GVHD. Some of these T cells may belong to the graft donor.

The V and J genes are TRBV15 and TRBJ1-3; D is possibly TRBD1 (6 bases). Trimming took off 0 bases at V and 0 bases at J, with 12 bases between the two ends. Germline V gene lookup returns CDR1 LNHNV and CDR2 YYDKDF (reference sequence). The CDR3 is 17 amino acids. The CDR3 sequence is CATSREIQGGSGNTIYF. The CDR3 DNA sequence: TGTGCCACCAGCAGAGAAATACAGGGCGGCTCTGGAAACACCATATATTTT.

Only a few counts were recorded for this clone. The CDR3 here is CAISRTSGGDTDTQYF. The DNA for the CDR3 is TGTGCCATCAGTCGGACTAGCGGGGGGGACACAGATACGCAGTATTTT. The chain uses TRBV10-3 and TRBJ2-3; 15 nucleotides match TRBD2. The length of the CDR3 is 16 residues. The germline V gene encodes CDR1 ENHRY and CDR2 SYGVKD. V shed 5 bases, J shed 2 bases, and the junction held 2 bases outside the gene matches.

V gene TRBV19 combines with J gene TRBJ2-7; a possible D gene is TRBD1 (6 bases). V lost 4 bases and J lost 4, with 23 bases in between. This CDR3 has 17 amino acids. Germline CDR1 reads LNHDA; CDR2 reads SQIVND (reference sequence). CDR3 coding DNA: TGTGCCAGTAGTAACCCGAGCAAGACAGGAAACTCTTACGAGCAGTACTTC. It codes for CASSNPSKTGNSYEQYF.

CDR3 coding DNA: TGTGCCACCAGCAGAGGACAGGGGATCTATGGCTACACCTTC. It yields the protein CATSRGQGIYGYTF. This sequence joins TRBV15 and TRBJ1-2; 8 bases are shared with TRBD1. Germline assignment: CDR1 LNHNV and CDR2 YYDKDF (reference sequence). The CDR3 is 14 amino acids. Losses at the gene ends were 1 base for V and 4 bases for J; bases not matched to a gene: 2. Drawing the rest from reference TRBV15 and TRBJ1-2, the complete variable domain is DAMVIQNPRYQVTQFGKPVTLSCSQTLNHNVMYWYQQKSSQAPKLLFHYYDKDFNNEADTPDNFQSRRPNTSFCFLDIRSPGLGDTAMYLCATSRGQGIYGYTFGSGTRLTVV.

This chain connects TRBV6-5 to TRBJ2-7; D gene uncertain. This CDR3 has 12 residues. Germline CDR1 MNHEY, CDR2 SVGAGI. The V end lost 3 bases, the J end lost 4 bases, and 7 bases lay between the germline ends. The CDR3 loop reads CASSYSSYEQYF. CDR3 DNA: TGTGCCAGCAGTTATTCCTCGTACGAGCAGTACTTC.

The chain couples TRBV7-6 to TRBJ1-5; 9 nucleotides agree with TRBD1. The germline V gene has CDR1 SGHVS and CDR2 FNYEAQ. This CDR3 spans 16 amino acids. Germline trimming cut 3 bases from V and 2 bases from J; bases unmatched to any gene: 5. CDR3 amino acids: CASSLDRGYGNQPQHF. Here the CDR3 DNA reads TGTGCCAGCAGCTTGGACAGGGGTTATGGCAATCAGCCCCAGCATTTT.

The rearrangement joins TRBV6-6 to TRBJ1-4; a possible D gene is TRBD1 (5 bases). The CDR3 consists of 15 residues. Trimming removed 5 bases from V and 5 bases from J, with 15 bases in between. Germline CDR1 reads MNHNY; CDR2 reads SVGAGI (reference sequence). DNA for the CDR3: TGTGCCAGCAGTCCCCAAGGGGCGGGAAATGAAAAACTGTTTTTT. This translates into CASSPQGAGNEKLFF.

The chain combines TRBV28 with TRBJ1-5; 8 bases fit TRBD1. The CDR3 contains 14 residues. Losses at the gene ends were 5 bases for V and 6 bases for J; bases not matched to a gene: 6. CDR1 and CDR2 (germline): MDHEN, SYDVKM. CDR3 sequence (DNA): TGTGCCAGCAGTCTCGGACAGGGAAGTCAGCCCCAGCATTTT. It is translated as CASSLGQGSQPQHF. Full variable domain (outside the CDR3, taken from reference TRBV28 and TRBJ1-5): DVKVTQSSRYLVKRTGEKVFLECVQDMDHENMFWYRQDPGLGLRLIYFSYDVKMKEKGDIPEGYSVSREKKERFSLILESASTNQTSMYLCASSLGQGSQPQHFGDGTRLSIL.

In this sample, this clone turned up a few times. In DNA form, the CDR3 reads TGTGCCAGCAGCCCCAGGGTAAATCAGCCCCAGCATTTT. Translation: CASSPRVNQPQHF. V usage is TRBV5-8 and J usage is TRBJ1-5, with D tentatively TRBD1 (5 bases). CDR1 SGHTS and CDR2 YDEGEE come from the germline V gene. The CDR3 spans 13 residues. The V end was cut by 4 bases, the J end by 4 bases, with 9 bases between.

This clone was detected only a few times. The gene calls are TRBV5-1 and TRBJ1-6; 8 positions match TRBD1. The J segment lost 9 bases and the V segment lost 1 base, leaving 12 bases of the junction unmatched. Per germline, CDR1 SGHRS and CDR2 YFSETQ. This CDR3 is built from 17 residues. CDR3 DNA: TGCGCCAGCAGCTTGCCAACCGGACAGGGCATTCTTTCACCCCTCCACTTT. Translated: CASSLPTGQGILSPLHF.

The chain carries TRBV6-6 and TRBJ1-3; tentatively, D is TRBD1 (5 bases). Germline assignment: CDR1 MNHNY and CDR2 SVGAGI (reference sequence). Trimming pared 2 bases from V and 2 bases from J, leaving 10 bases between. The CDR3 contains 15 residues. The CDR3 sequence is CASSYLSGTGNTIYF. In DNA form, the CDR3 reads TGTGCCAGCAGTTACCTCTCAGGGACTGGAAACACCATATATTTT.

The rearrangement links TRBV10-3 to TRBJ1-5; maybe TRBD1 (6 bases). This CDR3 contains 13 residues. Trimming pared 6 bases from V and 5 bases from J, leaving 11 bases between. Germline-derived CDR1 and CDR2 are ENHRY and SYGVKD. This CDR3 reads CAIRTGFDQPQHF. The CDR3 DNA is TGTGCCATCAGAACAGGGTTTGATCAGCCCCAGCATTTT.

The chain uses TRBV11-3 and TRBJ1-1; D is ambiguous. Germline V CDR1 and CDR2: SGHNT, YENEEA. The germline V and J ends were trimmed by 5 bases and 8 bases, with 15 bases remaining between them. The CDR3 extends over 13 amino acids. CDR3: CASSRRVEEEAFF. Written as DNA, the CDR3 is TGTGCCAGCAGCCGCCGCGTCGAGGAGGAAGCTTTCTTT.

Only one count was recorded for this clone. CDR3 loop: CASSLDFSGELFF. CDR3 nucleotide sequence: TGCGCCAGCAGCTTGGACTTCTCCGGGGAGCTGTTTTTT. This chain uses TRBV5-1 with TRBJ2-2; unclear D gene. This CDR3 comprises 13 residues. The germline V gene has CDR1 SGHRS and CDR2 YFSETQ. V lost 0 bases to trimming and J lost 6 bases, with 6 bases between them.

V gene TRBV9 combines with J gene TRBJ2-7; 8 bases are shared with TRBD2. Per the germline V gene, CDR1 is SGDLS and CDR2 is YYNGEE. J gave up 4 bases and V 4 bases, and 4 bases lay outside the gene matches. The CDR3 runs 13 residues. CDR3 protein: CASSNRGGYEQYF. CDR3 sequence (DNA): TGTGCCAGCAGCAACCGGGGGGGGTACGAGCAGTACTTC.

V gene TRBV18 combines with J gene TRBJ2-5; 9 bases are shared with TRBD1. The V and J ends lost 2 bases and 2 bases, in that order; junction bases with no gene match: 3. From germline, CDR1 is KGHSH and CDR2 LQKENI. This CDR3 spans 15 amino acids. This CDR3 is CASSPGTGRQETQYF. CDR3 bases: TGTGCCAGCTCACCAGGGACAGGGCGACAAGAGACCCAGTACTTC.

This clone came up once. This chain's CDR3 is CASSLGSNYGYTF. The DNA for the CDR3 is TGTGCCAGCAGCCTCGGGAGTAACTATGGCTACACCTTC. The rearrangement links TRBV6-5 to TRBJ1-2; D is unclear. The ends were cut back, 6 bases at V and 1 base at J, with 9 bases in the middle. The CDR3 is 13 amino acids. The germline V gene encodes CDR1 MNHEY and CDR2 SVGAGI.